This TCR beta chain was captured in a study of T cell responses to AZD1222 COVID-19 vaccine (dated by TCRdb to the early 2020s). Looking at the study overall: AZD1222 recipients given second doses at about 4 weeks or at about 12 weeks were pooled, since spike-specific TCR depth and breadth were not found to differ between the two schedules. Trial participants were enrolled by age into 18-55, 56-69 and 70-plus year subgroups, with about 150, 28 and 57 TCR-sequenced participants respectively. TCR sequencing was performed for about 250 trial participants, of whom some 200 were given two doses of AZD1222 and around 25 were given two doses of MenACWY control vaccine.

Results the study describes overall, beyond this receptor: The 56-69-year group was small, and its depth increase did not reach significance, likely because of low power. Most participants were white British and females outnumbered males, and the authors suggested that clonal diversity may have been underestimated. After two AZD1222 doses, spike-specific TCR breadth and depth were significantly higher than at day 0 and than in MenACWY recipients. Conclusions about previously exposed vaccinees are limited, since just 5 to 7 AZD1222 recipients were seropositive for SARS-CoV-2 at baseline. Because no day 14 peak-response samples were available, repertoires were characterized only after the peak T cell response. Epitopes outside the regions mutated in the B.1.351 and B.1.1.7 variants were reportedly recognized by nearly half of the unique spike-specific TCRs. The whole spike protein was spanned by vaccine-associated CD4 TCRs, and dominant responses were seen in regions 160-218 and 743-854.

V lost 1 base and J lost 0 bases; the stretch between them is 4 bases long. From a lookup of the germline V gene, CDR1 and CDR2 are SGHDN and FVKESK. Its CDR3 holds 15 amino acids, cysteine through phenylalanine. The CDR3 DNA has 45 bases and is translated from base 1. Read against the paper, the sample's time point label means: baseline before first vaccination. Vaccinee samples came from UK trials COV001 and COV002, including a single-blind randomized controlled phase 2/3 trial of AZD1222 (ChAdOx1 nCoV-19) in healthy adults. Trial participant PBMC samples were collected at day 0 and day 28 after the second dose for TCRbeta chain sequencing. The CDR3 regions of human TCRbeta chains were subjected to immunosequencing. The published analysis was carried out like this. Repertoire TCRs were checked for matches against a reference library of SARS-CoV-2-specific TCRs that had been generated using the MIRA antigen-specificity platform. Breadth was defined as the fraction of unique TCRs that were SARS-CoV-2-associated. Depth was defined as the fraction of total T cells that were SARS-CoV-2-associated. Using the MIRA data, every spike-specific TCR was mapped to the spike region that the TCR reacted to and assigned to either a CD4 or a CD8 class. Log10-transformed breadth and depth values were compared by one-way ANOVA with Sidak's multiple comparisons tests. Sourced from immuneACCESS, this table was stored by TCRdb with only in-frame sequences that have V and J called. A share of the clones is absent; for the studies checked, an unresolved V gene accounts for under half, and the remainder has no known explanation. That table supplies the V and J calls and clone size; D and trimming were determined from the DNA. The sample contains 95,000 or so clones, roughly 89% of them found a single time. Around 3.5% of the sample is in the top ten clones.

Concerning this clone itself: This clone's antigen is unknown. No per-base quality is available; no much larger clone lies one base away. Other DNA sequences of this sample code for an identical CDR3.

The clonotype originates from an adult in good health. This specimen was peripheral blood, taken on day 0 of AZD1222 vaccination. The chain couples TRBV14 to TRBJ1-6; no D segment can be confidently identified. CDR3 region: CASSQGGSYNSPLHF. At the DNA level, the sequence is TGTGCCAGCAGCCAAGGGGGCTCCTATAATTCACCCCTCCACTTT.